The text below deals with one TCR beta chain. Its antigen is not identified. The data are from a study of OX40 agonist ivuxolimab in advanced cancers. Sequencing was performed with immunoSEQ multiplex PCR; in TCRdb, only in-frame clones are kept and a portion is missing. This sample has approximately 74,000 clones; approximately 90% occur once, and the top ten carry approximately 0.25%. Germline trimming cut 4 bases from V and 0 bases from J; bases unmatched to any gene: 3. Germline lookup yields CDR1 KGHSH and CDR2 LQKENI. This CDR3 spans 16 amino acids. The study's findings and limits: Blood T cells, both CD4+ and CD8+, expanded clonally by week 6 at 0.1 to 3.0 mg/kg.

The genes are TRBV18 and TRBJ1-3, with 10 bases identical to TRBD1. This TCR derives from an adult with an advanced solid tumor such as melanoma, head and neck, liver or kidney cancer. The source was CD4+ or CD8+ T cells sorted from blood, collected in a trial of the OX40 agonist ivuxolimab. CDR3 DNA sequence: TGTGCCAGCTCACAGGACAGGGGGTACTCTGGAAACACCATATATTTT. This encodes CASSQDRGYSGNTIYF.